This T cell receptor (beta chain) was identified during a study of blood T cell repertoires in COVID-19. The CDR3 contains 13 residues. V was clipped by 3 bases and J by 8 bases, with 14 bases between them. The germline V gene encodes CDR1 SGDLS and CDR2 YYNGEE. Methods used by the authors: Estimation of nucleated cell counts was performed using reference gene primer amplification. Profiling relied on immunoSEQ multiplex PCR, and the TCRdb table lists in-frame clones only, not all of them. The DNA was the basis for D and trimming; V, J and clone size are from that table. The profile shows about 240,000 clones, 65% to 90% of them singletons. Enrolled during active infection, Seattle patients were then followed longitudinally.

The sequence came from a man in his fifties or sixties with COVID-19, enrolled during active disease. The chain links TRBV9 to TRBJ1-2; D is unclear. The sequenced sample was peripheral blood. The chain's CDR3 is CASSDSPGVGYTF. The CDR3 DNA sequence: TGTGCCAGCAGCGATTCCCCGGGAGTGGGCTACACCTTC.